This TCR beta chain derives from a study of blood T cell repertoires in COVID-19. Study-wide background: COVID-19 samples, acute and convalescent, were from the United States, Italy and Spain. From T cells, B-cell-depleted T cells, or PBMCs came the material, which was cDNA or gDNA.

Germline values: CDR1 SGHTA, CDR2 FQGNSA. The CDR3 runs 16 residues. V gave up 2 bases and J gave up 6 bases, with 19 bases separating them. Authors' data handling: Amplification from reference gene primers served as the basis for estimated nucleated cell counts. TCRdb's table, derived via immunoSEQ multiplex PCR, lists solely in-frame clones and lacks some. Clone size and the V and J calls come from that table; the DNA yielded D and trimming. In the table there are approximately 260,000 clones, roughly 87% of which are singletons. This chain uses TRBV7-2 with TRBJ1-1, with D perhaps TRBD1 (5 bases). The clonotype comes from a man aged 60 to 69 who had recovered from COVID-19. Sequenced: peripheral blood. Here the CDR3 reads CASSLPPGLGHPEAFF. CDR3 coding DNA: TGTGCCAGCAGCTTACCGCCGGGACTTGGGCACCCTGAAGCTTTCTTT.